The entry below describes one T cell receptor beta chain. No cognate antigen has been identified for it. Base qualities are not provided; no much larger clone lies one nucleotide away. The cohort consisted of approximately 670 healthy bone marrow donors. At the time of sampling, every cohort member was nominally healthy, though immune exposures that went unrecorded were likely present. The donor was CMV seronegative and was included in the group of a few hundred seronegative cohort members. Each donor provided a peripheral blood sample, and peripheral blood mononuclear cells were used for TCR beta sequencing. Genomic DNA was extracted from the blood cell samples with the Qiagen DNeasy Blood Extraction Kit. This sample was taken from a study of cytomegalovirus exposure and HLA in healthy donors (dated by TCRdb to about 2017). The study in broad terms: An earlier analysis of several hundred of the donors reported 276 Gb of sequence data and 120 million or so unique TCR beta sequences from about 200 million T cells. Roughly 300 gigabases of sequencing data and around 85 million unique TCR sequences made up an early release that covered over 550 HLA-typed donors. Of the 300 to 500 genotyped donors, 81% were placed in the genetic ancestry cluster associated with self-reported Caucasian donors. The study was designed to test whether signatures of past pathogen exposure could be identified by cataloging public T cell receptors. The study profiled the T cell repertoires of 666 subjects by immunosequencing and related them to cytomegalovirus serostatus. In addition to the first cohort of 666 subjects, a separate validation cohort of about 120 different subjects was used. To predict cytomegalovirus infection status, the study brought together high-throughput TCR immunosequencing, statistical association of individual TCRs with disease status, and machine learning. In a later analysis, previously published TCR beta repertoires from fewer than 750 donors were re-analyzed and high-resolution HLA genotyping was added so that TCR occurrence patterns could be studied. In the later analysis, no new phenotypic data were used to find candidate immune exposures; instead, reliance was placed on TCR beta sequences and their occurrence across donors. To decide whether each TCR beta V gene segment behaved as functional or pseudogenic, an earlier analysis of some 580 of the donors relied on high-throughput TCR beta sequencing. Donor age, sex, ethnicity and CMV serostatus were collected together with the repertoire data. Genome-wide SNP genotypes for about 65% of the roughly 670 donors were used in a later genetic analysis, which treated that subset as a discovery cohort. Every repertoire in the discovery cohort had been generated on one and the same sequencing platform. Both class I and class II loci were covered by HLA typing, at four-digit resolution. Typing coverage differed by locus: A, B, C, DRB1 and DQB1 were typed in roughly 620-630 donors, DQA1 in 500 to 550, DPA1 in around 610, and DPB1 in 400 to 480. Roughly 5 DR-DQ haplotypes were treated as single units for association and clustering because of strong linkage in the cohort. Across some 400 genotyped donors of the cohort, an average of roughly 250,000 unique TCR beta nucleotide sequences per donor were sequenced, and roughly a sixth of those sequences were non-productive. Beyond this particular receptor, the publication reports: V-gene and J-gene trimming of TCR beta chains was associated with a missense DCLRE1C variant in a later genetic analysis, and the association was replicated in an independent cohort. A later analysis found that most CMV-associated TCR beta chains appeared HLA-restricted, with HLA associations seemingly driven largely by CMV exposure. The study gave a list of about 160 TCR beta chains associated with cytomegalovirus. Compared with the approximately 700-donor mean, donors in an Asian-associated ancestry cluster had fewer N-insertions in productive TCRs, according to a later genetic analysis. The presence/absence analyses assumed that sequencing depth was roughly uniform across donors, and that assumption may not be true. The authors suggested that the approach could potentially be generalized to other disease states and immunological phenotypes. Linkage disequilibrium might explain the correlated functional status among segregating V segments, but an unknown experimental factor could not be excluded. Compared with equally common non-associated chains, HLA-associated TCR beta chains in a later analysis were more clonally expanded and had lower generation probabilities. According to a later analysis, parvovirus B19, influenza, CMV and Epstein-Barr virus appeared linked to several top co-occurrence clusters. Across donors, most TCR sequences were observed very rarely, whereas some public TCRs were present in many individuals. A cluster of highly shared sequence variants was judged likely to represent a technical artifact of the sequencing pipeline. The only immune exposure information available for the cohort was CMV serostatus. At a false discovery rate of 0.05, a later analysis linked 16,000 or so TCR beta sequences to specific HLA alleles. In both the original and validation cohorts, the classifier was reported to diagnose cytomegalovirus status with high specificity and sensitivity. An earlier analysis of 587 of the donors showed that most TCR beta V segments appeared in productive rearrangements either about 87% or about 30% of the time, which broadly matched IMGT annotations. In a later analysis, TCR association rates were found to vary across HLA loci, with the most associated TCRs seen for DRB1 alleles and the fewest for HLA-C alleles. The 87-base-pair reads could not distinguish some IMGT-functional V segments, including TRBV6-2 and TRBV6-3, so those segments were excluded. Three of the identified cytomegalovirus-associated TCR beta chains were confirmed in vitro to be specific for cytomegalovirus antigens. Only TCR beta chains were sequenced in this cohort, and the absence of alpha or paired-chain data limited detectable features. Strong co-occurrence of HLA alleles, especially DR and DQ, made assigning TCR associations to individual alleles difficult. A further reported finding was that TCR beta sequences accurately predicted the HLA-A and HLA-B alleles for most subjects in the first cohort. Because HLA typing was missing for some donors at each locus, association tests included only the typed subset. Because counts were too low, about 15 rarely observed V segments, including chromosome 9 orphons, were left out of the earlier analysis of 500 to 750 of the donors.

V ends up 6 bases short and J 1 base short, with an unmatched junction base count of 5. Sequences MDHEN (CDR1) and SYDVKM (CDR2) are obtained from the germline V gene. The CDR3, from cysteine to phenylalanine, totals 14 residues. The retained sequence is limited to the CDR3, 42 bases, with the frame set at the first base. The library was built by means of the immunoSEQ multiplex PCR assay. A mixture of 60 forward primers for TCR Vbeta segments and 13 reverse primers for TCR Jbeta segments was used in the multiplex PCR. The CDR3 region of rearranged TCR beta genes was amplified from genomic DNA with a multiplex PCR assay. Amplified TCR beta libraries were sequenced as 87-base-pair reads on the Illumina HiSeq System. As for the original processing: A later analysis tallied 75 million to 95 million unique TCR beta chains across the 666 repertoires, and some 10 million of those chains were shared by two or more donors. To remove PCR and sequencing errors, raw reads were error-corrected and collapsed into unique sequences using a nearest-neighbor algorithm that merged closely related sequences. CDR3 sequences were aligned to IMGT reference sequences to assign V, D and J gene segments. For a sequence to be retained, a match of at least six nucleotides to both a V gene segment and a J gene segment was required. Rearrangements were called productive when the CDR3 lacked stop codons and stayed in frame with V and J; all others were non-productive. Following IMGT convention, CDR3 was defined as the stretch from the second conserved V-encoded cysteine up to the conserved J-encoded phenylalanine. Sequences without an unambiguous match to a single V gene segment were excluded from the earlier analysis of approximately 560 of the donors. An earlier analysis of around 600 of the donors classified V segments as functional when productive rearrangements were above 56.7% and as segregating when the standard deviation between donors was above 5%. A statistical classification framework was developed to diagnose cytomegalovirus status using the catalog of TCR beta chain sequences. A later analysis assigned V and J genes by comparing TCR nucleotide sequences with IMGT/GENE-DB human TR gene sequences. The TCRdist pipeline was used in a later analysis to assign CDR3 sequences and most-parsimonious VDJ recombination scenarios. In a later analysis, each TCR beta chain was defined by its CDR3 amino acid sequence together with its V-gene family, and reads lacking a unique V-gene family were excluded. As a way to deal with suspected cross-contamination and a sequencing artifact, a later analysis dropped roughly 620 nucleotide sequences that were highly shared and had low generation probability. A later analysis calculated a clonal expansion index for each public chain from normalized within-repertoire ranks of inferred template counts. A later analysis computed generation probabilities with a VDJ recombination model fitted to out-of-frame rearrangements, and checked the results against IGoR. Hypergeometric tests were used in a later analysis to score TCR-TCR, TCR-HLA and TCR-CMV co-occurrence, with a repertoire-size bias correction applied to the TCR pairs. False discovery rates were estimated in a later analysis by permuting HLA or CMV assignments 20 times. A later analysis grouped co-occurring TCRs with DBSCAN, adding TCRdist sequence similarity when clustering within HLA-allele-positive subsets. For co-occurrence clustering, repertoires with fewer than 30,000 or more than 120,000 public chains were excluded, along with five or six repertoires with anomalous nucleotide sharing. This is the immuneACCESS table as TCRdb keeps it, with only in-frame sequences that have V and J called. A part of the clones is gone; compared with another copy, unresolved V genes explain less than half, and the rest is unexplained. V and J calls and clone size come straight from that table; D and trimming were deduced from the DNA. Across this sample there are 200,000 to 250,000 clones, with roughly 84% seen only once. In total, the top ten clones hold approximately 1.4% of the sample.

The sequencing sample was made of PBMCs. The chain links TRBV28 with TRBJ1-2; the junction holds 7 bases that match TRBD1. The sequence derives from a girl aged 5-17 years in good health and CMV-seronegative. The CDR3 is CASRVNRGNYGYTF. The nucleotide sequence reads TGTGCCAGCAGAGTCAACAGGGGTAACTATGGCTACACCTTC.